The 11 T cell receptor beta chains reported below all come from one sample, sequenced in a study of blood T cell repertoires in COVID-19. The protocol was immunoSEQ multiplex PCR, while the TCRdb copy is restricted to in-frame clones and leaves out a portion. Of some 300,000 clones listed, approximately 90% are singletons. Material for sequencing was PBMCs or T cells enriched from blood (not recorded which). The source is a man younger than 40 who had recovered from COVID-19.

The CDR3 nucleotides read TGTGCCAGCAGCCTCCTACTAGCGGGAGCCGCCTACGAGCAGTACTTC. It yields the protein CASSLLLAGAAYEQYF. The V and J genes are TRBV11-2 and TRBJ2-7; 11 bases agree with TRBD2. CDR1 SGHAT and CDR2 FQNNGV come from the germline V gene. Losses at the gene ends were 5 bases for V and 2 bases for J; bases not matched to a gene: 8. The CDR3 sequence is 16 residues long.

V is TRBV11-2 and J is TRBJ1-1; D remains ambiguous. The CDR3 covers 16 residues. Germline V CDR1 and CDR2: SGHAT, FQNNGV. Trimming removed 1 base at V and 1 base at J, with 13 bases between. CDR3 coding DNA: TGTGCCAGCAGCTTAGGGCGGGGAACCCAGAACACTGAAGCTTTCTTT. It translates to CASSLGRGTQNTEAFF.

This rearrangement joins TRBV4-1 to TRBJ1-4, with D tentatively TRBD1 (6 bases). The CDR3 totals 16 residues. CDR1 is MGHRA and CDR2 is YSYEKL in the germline V gene. The V end lost 0 bases, the J end lost 4 bases, and 12 bases lay between the germline ends. CDR3 nucleotide sequence: TGCGCCAGCAGCCAAGATGGGGCAGGGGTTAATGAAAAACTGTTTTTT. Translation gives CASSQDGAGVNEKLFF.

V and J are TRBV12-3 or TRBV12-4 and TRBJ1-2, with D perhaps matching TRBD1 (5 bases). Trimming shortened V by 3 bases and J by 8 bases, and 13 bases separated the two germline ends. The CDR3 consists of 13 residues. The CDR3: CASSLGQGRGYTF. Here the CDR3 DNA reads TGTGCCAGCAGTTTGGGGCAGGGAAGGGGCTACACCTTC.

The gene calls are TRBV6-1 and TRBJ2-7; 7 bases are a match to TRBD2. V lost 0 bases, J lost 2 bases, and 7 bases stayed unmatched. Germline CDR1 MNHNS, CDR2 SASEGT. The CDR3 contains 16 residues. CDR3 in amino acids: CASSEARTSETYEQYF. The CDR3 DNA reads TGTGCCAGCAGTGAAGCGCGAACTAGCGAGACCTACGAGCAGTACTTC.

To note about this clone: The sample contains more than one DNA sequence encoding this CDR3. V gene TRBV12-3 or TRBV12-4 combines with J gene TRBJ1-1; D is undetermined. V was shortened by 3 bases and J by 2 bases, with 7 bases between the two germline ends. The CDR3 covers 13 residues. The CDR3 reads CASSFRGNTEAFF. As DNA, the CDR3 is TGTGCCAGCAGTTTTCGGGGAAACACTGAAGCTTTCTTT.

The J gene is TRBJ1-2, the V gene TRBV5-5; D is uncertain. Trimming took 4 bases from V and 4 from J, leaving 17 bases between them. The CDR3 has 15 residues. Germline V gives CDR1 SGHKS, CDR2 YYEKEE (reference sequence). The CDR3 DNA follows: TGTGCCAGCAGCCCTCTCAACCTAGGTCTCTATGGCTACACCTTC. Translating gives CASSPLNLGLYGYTF. The full variable domain, in which reference TRBV5-5 and TRBJ1-2 provide the parts outside the CDR3, is DAGVTQSPTHLIKTRGQQVTLRCSPISGHKSVSWYQQVLGQGPQFIFQYYEKEERGRGNFPDRFSARQFPNYSSELNVNALLLGDSALYLCASSPLNLGLYGYTFGSGTRLTVV.

The chain carries TRBV2 and TRBJ1-3, with TRBD1 as a possible D gene (6 bases). Trimming stripped 7 bases from V and 2 bases from J, with 15 bases between. The CDR3 contains 15 residues. Germline loops: CDR1 SNHLY, CDR2 FYNNEI. The CDR3 loop reads CASIQEKGAGNTIYF. The DNA of the CDR3 is TGTGCCAGCATCCAAGAAAAGGGGGCTGGAAACACCATATATTTT.

This clone was seen a single time. The J gene is TRBJ2-7, the V gene TRBV18; the match to TRBD2 covers 9 bases. After removal of 2 bases from V and 0 bases from J, the junction contained 11 bases not matched to a gene. This CDR3 has 18 amino acids. From germline, CDR1 is KGHSH and CDR2 LQKENI. CDR3 region: CASSPASRSGRSSYEQYF. For the CDR3, the DNA is TGTGCCAGCTCACCAGCTTCCCGAAGCGGGAGGAGCTCCTACGAGCAGTACTTC. Filled out from reference TRBV18 and TRBJ2-7, the complete variable domain reads NAGVMQNPRHLVRRRGQEARLRCSPMKGHSHVYWYRQLPEEGLKFMVYLQKENIIDESGMPKERFSAEFPKEGPSILRIQQVVRGDSAAYFCASSPASRSGRSSYEQYFGPGTRLTVT.

The rearrangement joins TRBV5-6 to TRBJ2-1, with D possibly matching TRBD1 (6 bases). CDR1 and CDR2 from the germline V gene are SGHDT and YYEEEE. The CDR3 covers 15 residues. V shed 10 bases and J shed 8 bases, with 25 bases lying between them. The CDR3 DNA reads as TGTGCCGCCCACACCCCCGGGACACCGGGCGATGAGCAGTTCTTC. It specifies CAAHTPGTPGDEQFF. Full variable domain (remainder filled in from reference TRBV5-6 and TRBJ2-1): DAGVTQSPTHLIKTRGQQVTLRCSPKSGHDTVSWYQQALGQGPQFIFQYYEEEERQRGNFPDRFSGHQFPNYSSELNVNALLLGDSALYLCAAHTPGTPGDEQFFGPGTRLTVL.

As for this clone: One junction end disagrees with the germline gene, perhaps due to a read error. The rearrangement uses TRBV7-7 and TRBJ2-5; TRBD1 matches at 9 bases. This CDR3 comprises 15 residues. From germline, CDR1 is SSHAT and CDR2 FNYEAQ (reference sequence). CDR3: CASSQRGQGSETQYF. The CDR3 DNA is TGTGCTAGCAGCCAGAGAGGACAGGGGAGTGAGACCCAGTACTTC.